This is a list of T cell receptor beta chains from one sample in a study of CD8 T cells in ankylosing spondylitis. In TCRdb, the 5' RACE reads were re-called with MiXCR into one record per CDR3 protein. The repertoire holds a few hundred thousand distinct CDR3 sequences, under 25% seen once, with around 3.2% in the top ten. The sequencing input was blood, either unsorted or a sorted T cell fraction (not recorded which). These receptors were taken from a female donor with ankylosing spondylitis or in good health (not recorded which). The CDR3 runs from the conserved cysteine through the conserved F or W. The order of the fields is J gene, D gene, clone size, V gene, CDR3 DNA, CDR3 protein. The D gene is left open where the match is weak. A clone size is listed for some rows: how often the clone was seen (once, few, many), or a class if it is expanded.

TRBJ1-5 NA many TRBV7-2 TGTGCCAGCAGCTTAGGAACGGTTCAGCCCCAGCATTTT CASSLGTVQPQHF
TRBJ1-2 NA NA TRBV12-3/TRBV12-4 TGTGCCAGCAGTTTAGACAGACCCCGTGGCTACACCTTC CASSLDRPRGYTF
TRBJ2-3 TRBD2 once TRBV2 TGTGCCAGCAATCCGACTAGCGGGAGACGAGATACGCAGTATTTT CASNPTSGRRDTQYF
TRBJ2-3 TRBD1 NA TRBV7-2 TGTGCCAGCAGCTCGAGCGTGGGACAGGGGGCAAGAGATACGCAGTATTTT CASSSSVGQGARDTQYF
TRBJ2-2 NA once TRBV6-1 TGTGCCAGCAGAATCTCTTCCACCGGGGAGCTGTTTTTT CASRISSTGELFF
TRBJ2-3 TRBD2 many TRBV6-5 TGTGCCAGCAGTTATAGGGCGGGAGGCACAGATACGCAGTATTTT CASSYRAGGTDTQYF
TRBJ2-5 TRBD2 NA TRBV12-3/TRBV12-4 TGTGCCAGCAGTACCTCCCCCGCGGGAGGGGAGACCCAGTACTTC CASSTSPAGGETQYF
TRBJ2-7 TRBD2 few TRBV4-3 TGCGCCAGCAGCCAAGCTCACCGGGGGGGTTACGAGCAGTACTTC CASSQAHRGGYEQYF
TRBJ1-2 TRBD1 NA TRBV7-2 TGTGCCAGCAGCTTTCCACAGGGGCAGGAAGGCTACACCTTC CASSFPQGQEGYTF
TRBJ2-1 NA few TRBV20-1 TGCAGTGCTGTCTTGTCCGATGAGCAGTTCTTC CSAVLSDEQFF
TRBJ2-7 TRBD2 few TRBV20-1 TGCAGTGCTTCCGGACTAGCGGGAGTTAGGTACGAGCAGTACTTC CSASGLAGVRYEQYF
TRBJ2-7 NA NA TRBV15 TGTGCCACCAGCTTAGGGGCACTGTCCAGGGGCCGAGGGGTCTACGAGCAGTACTTC CATSLGALSRGRGVYEQYF
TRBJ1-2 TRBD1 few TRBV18 TGTGCCAGCTCACCCGGGACAGGGGGAGGCTACACCTTC CASSPGTGGGYTF
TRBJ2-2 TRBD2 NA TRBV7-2 TGTGCCAGCAGCTCATCGGGAGTAATAGCGGGCACCGGGGAGCTGTTTTTT CASSSSGVIAGTGELFF
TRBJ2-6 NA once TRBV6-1 TGTGCCAGCAGGCGCCTAGCCTCTGGGGCCAACGTCCTGACTTTC CASRRLASGANVLTF
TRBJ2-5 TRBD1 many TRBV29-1 TGCAGCGCTCATCAGGGACAGTTGGAGACCCAGTACTTC CSAHQGQLETQYF
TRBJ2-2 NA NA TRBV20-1 TGCAGTGCCACGAGGGGCACCGGGGAGCTGTTTTTT CSATRGTGELFF
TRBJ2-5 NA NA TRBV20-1 TGCAGTGCTAGGGGTCTGGGGGGAGCCCAAGAGACCCAGTACTTC CSARGLGGAQETQYF
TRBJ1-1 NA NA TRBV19 TGTGCCAGTAGTTGGGGTGCCGACACTGAAGCTTTCTTT CASSWGADTEAFF
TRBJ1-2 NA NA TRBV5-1 TGCGCCAGCAGCCCCGGTGAGAACTATGGCTACACCTTC CASSPGENYGYTF
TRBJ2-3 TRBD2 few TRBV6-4 TGTGCCAGCAGTGAACGGACTAGCAGCACAGATACGCAGTATTTT CASSERTSSTDTQYF
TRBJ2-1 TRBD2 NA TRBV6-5 TGTGCCAGCAGTTACACTAGCGGGAGTAATGAGCAGTTCTTC CASSYTSGSNEQFF
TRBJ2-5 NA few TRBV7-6 TGTGCCAGCAGCCTGGGTGGGGCACTCCAAGAGACCCAGTACTTC CASSLGGALQETQYF
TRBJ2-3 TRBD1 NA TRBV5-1 TGCGCCAGCAGCCATACAGGGGCGGCAGATACGCAGTATTTT CASSHTGAADTQYF
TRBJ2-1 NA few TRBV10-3 TGTGCCATCAGCCCGACAACTTACAATGAGCAGTTCTTC CAISPTTYNEQFF
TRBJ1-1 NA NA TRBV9 TGTGCCAGCAGCGTAGGTGGGAGAGGATGGAACACTGAAGCTTTCTTT CASSVGGRGWNTEAFF
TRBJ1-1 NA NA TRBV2 TGTGCCAGCAGTGTCGACAGTCCTATGAACACTGAAGCTTTCTTT CASSVDSPMNTEAFF
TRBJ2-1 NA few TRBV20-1 TGCAGTGCTAGTTCCCCGTCGGTGGGTCCGGCGAGTGAGCAGTTCTTC CSASSPSVGPASEQFF
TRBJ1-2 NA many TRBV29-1 TGCAGCGAGGGGACCTCAGGGGGCTACACCTTC CSEGTSGGYTF
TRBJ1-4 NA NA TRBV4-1 TGCGCCAGCAGCCAAGTGGATATGGGGTTCACGAATGAAAAACTGTTTTTT CASSQVDMGFTNEKLFF
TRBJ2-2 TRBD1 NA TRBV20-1 TGCAGTGCTAGAGATCGGGACAGGGGAGCCGGGGAGCTGTTTTTT CSARDRDRGAGELFF
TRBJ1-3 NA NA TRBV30 TGTGCCTGGAGTAAGGGTGGAAACACCATATATTTT CAWSKGGNTIYF
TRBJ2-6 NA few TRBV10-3 TGTGCCATCAGCGGGGCTACTGGGGCCAACGTCCTGACTTTC CAISGATGANVLTF
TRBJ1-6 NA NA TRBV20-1 TGCAGTGCTACCGAGGGGATTAACTCACCCCTCCACTTT CSATEGINSPLHF
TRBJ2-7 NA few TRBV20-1 TGCAGTGCTAGACCGTTATCCCGGGACACCGCGGGCGAGCAGTACTTC CSARPLSRDTAGEQYF
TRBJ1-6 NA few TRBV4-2 TGTGCCAGCAGCCAAGATCTCGTCGGAGGTCAATTGGATTCACCCCTCCACTTT CASSQDLVGGQLDSPLHF
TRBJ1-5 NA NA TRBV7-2 TGTGCCAGCAGCCGAACAGGGCGGCAGCCCCAGCATTTT CASSRTGRQPQHF
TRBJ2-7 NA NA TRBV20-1 TGCAGTGCTAGAGTATCAGATCGGTTCGAGCAGTACTTC CSARVSDRFEQYF
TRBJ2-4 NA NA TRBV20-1 TGCAGTGCTAGAGGGTCGGGCAGGGGCGCATCGGCCAAAAACATTCAGTACTTC CSARGSGRGASAKNIQYF
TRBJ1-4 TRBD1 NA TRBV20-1 TGCAGTGCTAGTACAGGGGGAGGGGAAAAACTGTTTTTT CSASTGGGEKLFF
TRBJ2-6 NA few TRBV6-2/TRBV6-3 TGTGCCAGCAGTCAGCGCTCTGGGGCCAACGTCCTGACTTTC CASSQRSGANVLTF
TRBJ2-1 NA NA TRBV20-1 TGCAGTGCTAGAAATTGGCAGACAAATGAGCAGTTCTTC CSARNWQTNEQFF
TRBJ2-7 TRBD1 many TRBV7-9 TGTGCCAGCAGCTCTACTAGACAGGGTAGCCCATACGAGCAGTACTTC CASSSTRQGSPYEQYF
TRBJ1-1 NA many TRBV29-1 TGCAGCGTTGAAGTTCGGAACTTACAAGAAGCTTTCTTT CSVEVRNLQEAFF
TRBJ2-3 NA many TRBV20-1 TGCAGTGCTACTCGTAGACTAGGGGAAGATACGCAGTATTTT CSATRRLGEDTQYF
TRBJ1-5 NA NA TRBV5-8 TGTGCCAGCAGAGTTAGGGGGGGGGGCAATCAGCCCCAGCATTTT CASRVRGGGNQPQHF
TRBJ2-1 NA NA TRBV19 TGTGCCAGTAGCCACGAGGGTAGCTGGGGGGGGCGTCTTGACAATGAGCAGTTCTTC CASSHEGSWGGRLDNEQFF
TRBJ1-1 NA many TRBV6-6 TGTGCCAGCAGTTACAGGGGTCCCCGAGAAATAGACACTGAAGCTTTCTTT CASSYRGPREIDTEAFF
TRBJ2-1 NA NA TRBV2 TGTGCCAGCAGTGGGCAGATCTACAATGAGCAGTTCTTC CASSGQIYNEQFF
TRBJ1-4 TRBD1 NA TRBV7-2 TGTGCCAGCAGCTTTCCGACAGGGGGTAGGGAAAAACTGTTTTTT CASSFPTGGREKLFF
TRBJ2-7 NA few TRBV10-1 TGCGCCAGCAGTGCCACAGGGAGGGGCGAGCAGTACTTC CASSATGRGEQYF
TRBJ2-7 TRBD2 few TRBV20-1 TGCAGTGCTAGAGATCACAGGCTAGCGGGAGTCAGACCATCGGAGTACGAGCAGTACTTC CSARDHRLAGVRPSEYEQYF
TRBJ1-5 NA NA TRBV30 TGTGCCTGGAGTGATAAAATGTTAAATCAGCCCCAGCATTTT CAWSDKMLNQPQHF
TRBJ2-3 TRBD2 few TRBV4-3 TGCGCCAGCAGCCAAGGTCTGGCGACTAGCGGGTTTGTGGATACGCAGTATTTT CASSQGLATSGFVDTQYF
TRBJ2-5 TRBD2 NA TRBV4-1 TGCGCCAGCAGCCGCGACCCCGGGGCTAGCGGGAGGGCCAAGGAGACCCAGTACTTC CASSRDPGASGRAKETQYF
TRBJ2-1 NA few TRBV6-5 TGTGCCAGCAGTTCCCAGGGGCTAGCGAATGAGCAGTTCTTC CASSSQGLANEQFF